This TCR beta chain came from a study of blood T cell repertoires in COVID-19. The protocol was immunoSEQ multiplex PCR, while the TCRdb copy is restricted to in-frame clones and leaves out a portion. This sample has 84,000 or so clones, with around 88% found just once. This CDR3 spans 14 amino acids. V gave up 0 bases and J gave up 6 bases, with 11 bases separating them. The germline gives CDR1 MNHNS, CDR2 SASEGT. This TCR was recovered from a man aged 60 to 69 with acute or convalescent COVID-19. The chain couples TRBV6-1 to TRBJ1-2; no clear D. Sequenced: peripheral blood. The CDR3 here is CASSEAGRVHGYTF. CDR3 DNA sequence: TGTGCCAGCAGTGAAGCCGGGAGGGTTCATGGCTACACCTTC.